In its sample, the clone carrying this TCR beta chain was seen many times. The antigen is undetermined. This specimen comes from a study of early T cells in non-severe SARS-CoV-2 infection. Looking at the study overall: Bulk RNA taken from unsorted whole blood was sequenced, leaving chains unpaired. Whole-study findings and limits: Matching results from VDJdb favored anti-spike CD8 responses, leaving private and CD4 specificities undetected.

Per germline, CDR1 SGHTA and CDR2 FQGNSA. The CDR3 is 14 residues long. Losses at the gene ends were 7 bases for V and 2 bases for J; bases not matched to a gene: 5. The TCR library protocol attached unique molecular identifiers to the individual cDNA molecules. TCRdb independently ran MiXCR on the 5' RACE reads; one entry per CDR3 protein. The sample shows over 35,000 distinct CDR3 sequences, under 13% of them seen only once. This clonotype was obtained from an adult who was a healthcare worker with PCR-confirmed SARS-CoV-2 infection or an uninfected control (not recorded which). Material: whole blood. The chain is built from TRBV7-2 and TRBJ2-1, with 7 bases identical to TRBD2. CDR3 nucleotide sequence: TGTGCCAGCATGCGGAGCGGGGCCTACAATGAGCAGTTCTTC. The encoded protein is CASMRSGAYNEQFF.